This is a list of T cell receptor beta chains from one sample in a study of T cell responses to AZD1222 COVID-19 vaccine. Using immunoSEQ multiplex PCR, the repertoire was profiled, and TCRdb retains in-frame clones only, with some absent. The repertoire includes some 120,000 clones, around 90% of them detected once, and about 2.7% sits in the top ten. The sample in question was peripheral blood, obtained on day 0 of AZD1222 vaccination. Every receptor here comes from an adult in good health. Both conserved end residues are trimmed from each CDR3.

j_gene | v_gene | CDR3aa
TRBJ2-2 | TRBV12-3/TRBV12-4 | ASSRDTGELF
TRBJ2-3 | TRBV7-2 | ASSKSAGLVTDTQY
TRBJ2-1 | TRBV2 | ASSAPGTSGIPQF
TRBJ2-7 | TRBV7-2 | ASSSGGSLYEQY
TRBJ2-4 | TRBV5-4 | ASSALANKNIQY
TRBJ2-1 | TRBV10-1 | ASSERGPANEQF
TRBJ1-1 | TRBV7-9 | ASSLMGRGDMNTEAF
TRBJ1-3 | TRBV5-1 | ASSPEPDTGNTIY
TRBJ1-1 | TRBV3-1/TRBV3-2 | ASSQDPGRVNTEAF
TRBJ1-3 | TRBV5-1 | ASSLGQVAGNTIY
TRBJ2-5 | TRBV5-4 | ASSPRLAGTETQY
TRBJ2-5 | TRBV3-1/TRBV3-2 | ASSQGGETQY
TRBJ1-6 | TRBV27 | ASKPTWGDSPLH
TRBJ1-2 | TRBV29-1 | SVDGTVDYGYT
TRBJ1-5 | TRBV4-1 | ASSQDVQGGPQPQH
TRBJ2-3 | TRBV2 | ASSEEFLRTDTQY
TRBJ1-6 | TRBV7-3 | ASSLAPQGRSPLH
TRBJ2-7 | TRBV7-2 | ASSLGGTSAAYEQY
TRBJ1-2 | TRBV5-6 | ASSLDTYGYT
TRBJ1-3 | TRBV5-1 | ASSLGGVGTGNTIY
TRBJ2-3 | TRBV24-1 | ATSGTGNVDTQY
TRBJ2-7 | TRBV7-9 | ASSARPGQGDSGSYEQY
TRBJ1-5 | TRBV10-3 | AISVFPPTAINQPQH
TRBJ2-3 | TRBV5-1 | ASRLAGSTDTQY
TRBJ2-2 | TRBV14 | ASSPRAWTGELF